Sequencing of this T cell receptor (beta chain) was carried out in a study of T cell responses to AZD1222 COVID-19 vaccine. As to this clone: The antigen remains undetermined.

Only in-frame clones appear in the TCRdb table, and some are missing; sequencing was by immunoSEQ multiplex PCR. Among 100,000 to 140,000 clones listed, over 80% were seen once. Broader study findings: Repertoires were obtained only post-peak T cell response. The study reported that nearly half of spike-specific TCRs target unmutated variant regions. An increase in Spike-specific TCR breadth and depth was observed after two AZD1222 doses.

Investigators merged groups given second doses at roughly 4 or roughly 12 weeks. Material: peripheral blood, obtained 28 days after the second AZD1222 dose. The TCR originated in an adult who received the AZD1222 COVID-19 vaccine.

This CDR3 is CASRRDLWANQETQYF. The CDR3 DNA reads TGTGCCAGCAGGCGGGATTTGTGGGCGAACCAAGAGACCCAGTACTTC. The chain recombines TRBV2 with TRBJ2-5; TRBD2 might be the D (6 bases). The CDR3 loop spans 16 amino acids. Germline CDR1 reads SNHLY; CDR2 reads FYNNEI. V shed 6 bases and J shed 0 bases, with 17 bases lying between them. The full variable domain, in which reference TRBV2 and TRBJ2-5 provide the parts outside the CDR3, is EPEVTQTPSHQVTQMGQEVILRCVPISNHLYFYWYRQILGQKVEFLVSFYNNEISEKSEIFDDQFSVERPDGSNFTLKIRSTKLEDSAMYFCASRRDLWANQETQYFGPGTRLLVL.